This T cell receptor (beta chain) was captured by sequencing in a study of cytomegalovirus exposure and HLA in healthy donors. 60 Vbeta and 13 Jbeta primers were used in PCR. Data came from immunoSEQ multiplex PCR; TCRdb stores just in-frame clones and leaves some out. Of 170,000 or so clones listed, around four fifths are singletons. Germline trimming cut 4 bases from V and 8 bases from J; bases unmatched to any gene: 16. Germline V gives CDR1 LNHDA, CDR2 SQIVND (reference sequence). CDR3 size: 16 residues. The chain joins TRBV19 to TRBJ1-2; TRBD1 matches 7 bases. The sequenced sample consisted of PBMCs. The source is a man in his fifties in good health and CMV-seronegative. For the CDR3, the DNA is TGTGCCAGTAGTAGTGACGCGACAGGGTGGTCAGGGGGCTACACCTTC. It specifies CASSSDATGWSGGYTF.